The 29 T cell receptor beta chains reported below all come from one sample, sequenced in a study of blood T cell repertoires in COVID-19. Profiled with immunoSEQ multiplex PCR; TCRdb holds only in-frame clones, not every one. Among some 380,000 clones listed, approximately 87% were seen once. Sequenced: PBMCs or T cells enriched from blood (not recorded which). These receptors came from a man aged 25-45 years who had recovered from COVID-19.

The chain combines TRBV5-6 with TRBJ1-1, with no clear D. Germline V CDR1 and CDR2: SGHDT, YYEEEE. Trimming shortened V by 0 bases and J by 1 base, and 7 bases separated the two germline ends. This CDR3 region has 14 residues. The CDR3 loop is CASSLANGNTEAFF. In DNA, the CDR3 is TGTGCCAGCAGCTTGGCCAACGGGAACACTGAAGCTTTCTTT.

The J gene is TRBJ1-5, the V gene TRBV5-1; 9 nucleotides agree with TRBD1. This CDR3 has 15 amino acids. V lost 4 bases to trimming and J lost 7 bases; unmatched junction nucleotides: 9. The germline V gene encodes CDR1 SGHRS and CDR2 YFSETQ. The chain's CDR3 is CASSPGDRDYQPQHF. Written as DNA, the CDR3 is TGCGCCAGCAGCCCCGGGGACAGGGATTACCAGCCCCAGCATTTT.

The gene calls are TRBV6-5 and TRBJ1-1; D uncertain. V was pared by 10 bases and J by 1 base, with 13 bases between. CDR1 is MNHEY, CDR2 SVGAGI, per germline. The CDR3 runs 13 residues. CDR3 amino acids: CATLDFSNTEAFF. The CDR3 DNA is TGTGCCACTCTGGACTTCTCGAACACTGAAGCTTTCTTT.

The rearrangement uses TRBV21-1 and TRBJ1-5. TRBV21-1 is marked as a pseudogene. This CDR3 has 17 residues. CDR3 bases: TGTGCCAGCAGACTCGGCGGATGGGTCGGGATGGATCAGCCCCAGCATTTT. It encodes CASRLGGWVGMDQPQHF.

V gene TRBV29-1 combines with J gene TRBJ1-1; possible D gene TRBD1, 5 bases. CDR3 length equals 12 residues. Germline CDR1 reads SQVTM; CDR2 reads ANQGSEA. The ends were cut back, 5 bases at V and 4 bases at J, with 11 bases in the middle. CDR3 loop: CSVPEGATEAFF. CDR3 in DNA: TGCAGCGTTCCGGAAGGGGCCACTGAAGCTTTCTTT. Drawing the rest from reference TRBV29-1 and TRBJ1-1, the complete variable domain is SAVISQKPSRDICQRGTSLTIQCQVDSQVTMMFWYRQQPGQSLTLIATANQGSEATYESGFVIDKFPISRPNLTFSTLTVSNMSPEDSSIYLCSVPEGATEAFFGQGTRLTVV.

The chain's CDR3 is CATSDPVGQGNINSPLHF. The CDR3 coding sequence is TGTGCCACCAGTGATCCAGTGGGACAGGGCAATATTAATTCACCCCTCCACTTT. The chain carries TRBV24-1 and TRBJ1-6; 9 nucleotides agree with TRBD1. The CDR3 contains 18 residues. In germline, CDR1 is KGHDR, CDR2 SFDVKD. V lost 3 bases to trimming and J lost 6 bases; unmatched junction nucleotides: 11.

The CDR3, as DNA: TGTGCCAGTAGTATAGAAGTCGCGGTGAACACTGAAGCTTTCTTT. It codes for CASSIEVAVNTEAFF. The chain employs TRBV19 and TRBJ1-1, with D unclear. The CDR3 spans 15 residues. V lost 0 bases and J 0 bases, leaving 8 bases between the germline ends. Germline V gene data show CDR1 as LNHDA and CDR2 as SQIVND (reference sequence).

This chain links TRBV7-9 with TRBJ1-3, with D perhaps TRBD1 (6 bases). The CDR3 covers 14 residues. Deletions cut 11 bases from V and 0 bases from J, with 14 bases between. The germline V gene has CDR1 SEHNR and CDR2 FQNEAQ (reference sequence). In DNA, the CDR3 is TGTGCCCTCCGTCAGGACAGCTCTGGAAACACCATATATTTT. Translating gives CALRQDSSGNTIYF.

This clone was detected many times. The chain links TRBV5-4 to TRBJ2-1, with TRBD1 matching 11 bases. The CDR3 loop spans 15 amino acids. Trimming took 4 bases from V and 3 from J; bases not matched to a gene: 3. Germline V lookup: CDR1 SGHNT, CDR2 YYREEE (reference sequence). The chain's CDR3 is CASSPGTGGYNEQFF. CDR3 bases: TGTGCCAGCAGCCCTGGGACAGGGGGCTACAATGAGCAGTTCTTC.

The chain uses TRBV5-5 and TRBJ2-2; TRBD1 matches 8 bases. This CDR3 spans 16 amino acids. V lost 3 bases and J lost 4; bases outside the gene matches: 8. Germline values: CDR1 SGHKS, CDR2 YYEKEE (reference sequence). CDR3 region: CASSSGQGAPTGELFF. The CDR3 DNA is TGTGCCAGCAGCTCGGGGCAGGGGGCGCCCACCGGGGAGCTGTTTTTT. Variable domain in full (rest from reference TRBV5-5 and TRBJ2-2): DAGVTQSPTHLIKTRGQQVTLRCSPISGHKSVSWYQQVLGQGPQFIFQYYEKEERGRGNFPDRFSARQFPNYSSELNVNALLLGDSALYLCASSSGQGAPTGELFFGEGSRLTVL.

This clone was seen once. The chain uses TRBV2 and TRBJ1-2, with D possibly matching TRBD1 (6 bases). V lost 7 bases, J lost 3 bases, and 15 bases lay in between. This CDR3 has 14 amino acids. Germline CDR1 reads SNHLY; CDR2 reads FYNNEI. CDR3 residues: CASKPTGFDYGYTF. CDR3 DNA sequence: TGTGCCAGCAAGCCGACAGGTTTTGACTATGGCTACACCTTC.

This clone was detected only once. The chain joins TRBV18 to TRBJ2-3; the match to TRBD2 covers 8 bases. CDR3 length: 15 amino acids. Germline V gives CDR1 KGHSH, CDR2 LQKENI. Trimming removed 3 bases from V and 4 bases from J; junction bases left unmatched: 6. CDR3 residues: CASSPGGGNADTQYF. In DNA, the CDR3 is TGTGCCAGCTCACCTGGCGGGGGGAACGCAGATACGCAGTATTTT.

The rearrangement joins TRBV29-1 to TRBJ2-4; the D gene is possibly TRBD1 (6 bases). V was cut by 6 bases and J by 4 bases, with 16 bases left in between. Germline V gene lookup returns CDR1 SQVTM and CDR2 ANQGSEA. CDR3 length: 14 amino acids. This CDR3 is CSVQLRDNKNIQYF. CDR3 bases: TGCAGCGTCCAGCTCCGGGACAATAAAAACATTCAGTACTTC.

CDR3 loop: CASSLEGTGGSYEQYF. CDR3 nucleotide sequence: TGTGCCAGCAGCTTAGAGGGGACAGGGGGCTCCTACGAGCAGTACTTC. The V and J genes are TRBV7-6 and TRBJ2-7; TRBD1 aligns across 11 bases. V lost 1 base, J lost 0 bases, and 2 bases stayed unmatched. CDR1 is SGHVS and CDR2 is FNYEAQ in the germline V gene. The CDR3 is made up of 16 amino acids.

J is TRBJ2-7 and V is TRBV6-5; 9 nucleotides agree with TRBD1. V lost 7 bases and J lost 9; bases outside the gene matches: 7. Germline V gene sequence: CDR1 MNHEY, CDR2 SVGAGI. CDR3 length equals 12 residues. The CDR3 DNA follows: TGTGCCAGCAAACAGGGGGCCGACGGGCAGTACTTC. The encoded protein is CASKQGADGQYF.

The chain couples TRBV27 to TRBJ1-1; no firm D call. Germline V gene sequence: CDR1 MNHEY, CDR2 SMNVEV (reference sequence). V shed 3 bases and J shed 4 bases, with 9 bases lying between them. CDR3 length: 13 residues. The CDR3 nucleotides are TGTGCCAGCAGTTTCCAAATCGGCACTGAAGCTTTCTTT. It encodes CASSFQIGTEAFF.

The gene calls are TRBV12-3 or TRBV12-4 and TRBJ2-7; D not resolved. The V and J ends lost 6 bases and 5 bases respectively, with 8 bases between them. The CDR3 length is 11 residues. The CDR3 loop reads CASSHRDEQYF. The CDR3 DNA reads TGTGCCAGCAGCCACCGCGACGAGCAGTACTTC.

This clone appeared a single time. The chain uses TRBV30 and TRBJ2-1; no clear D gene. The CDR3 is made up of 11 amino acids. Trimming took 4 bases from V and 3 from J, leaving 4 bases between them. The V gene's germline CDR1 is GTSNPN and CDR2 SVGIG (reference sequence). The CDR3 DNA reads as TGTGCCTGGACCATCTACAATGAGCAGTTCTTC. Encoded protein: CAWTIYNEQFF.

As for this clone: One junction end does not reproduce the germline sequence, and a read error may be involved. J is TRBJ1-4 and V is TRBV7-2; 7 nucleotides match TRBD1. The CDR3 is 16 residues long. CDR1 SGHTA and CDR2 FQGNSA come from the germline V gene. The CDR3 nucleotides are TGTGCCAGCAGCCGGGACAGCGGTCCAACTGATGAAAAACTGTTTTTT. Its protein is CASSRDSGPTDEKLFF. The complete variable domain, with remaining parts taken from reference TRBV7-2 and TRBJ1-4, reads GAGVSQSPSNKVTEKGKDVELRCDPISGHTALYWYRQSLGQGLEFLIYFQGNSAPDKSGLPSDRFSAERTGGSVSTLTIQRTQQEDSAVYLCASSRDSGPTDEKLFFGSGTQLSVL.

V gene TRBV6-5 combines with J gene TRBJ1-6; D might be TRBD1 (6 bases). With 5 bases removed from V and 8 bases from J, the gap between germline ends came to 10 bases. The CDR3 is 13 amino acids. Germline CDR1 reads MNHEY; CDR2 reads SVGAGI. The CDR3 region is CASSTGTYSPLHF. CDR3 bases: TGTGCCAGCAGTACGGGGACATATTCACCCCTCCACTTT.

The chain couples TRBV14 to TRBJ2-5, with D hard to call. The germline gives CDR1 SGHDN, CDR2 FVKESK. Trimming cost V 0 bases and J 1 base, with 6 bases left between them. The CDR3 length is 14 residues. The CDR3 DNA sequence: TGTGCCAGCAGCCAAGAGTCCGGCCAAGAGACCCAGTACTTC. This encodes CASSQESGQETQYF.

The chain joins TRBV30 to TRBJ1-1; D is possibly TRBD1 (6 bases). The CDR3 extends over 16 amino acids. Germline CDR1 reads GTSNPN; CDR2 reads SVGIG (reference sequence). Trimming took off 0 bases at V and 6 bases at J, with 20 bases between the two ends. The CDR3: CAWSVRLAGVSAEAFF. In DNA form, the CDR3 reads TGTGCCTGGAGTGTACGGTTGGCAGGGGTATCGGCTGAAGCTTTCTTT.

V is TRBV14 and J is TRBJ2-7; the D gene is possibly TRBD2 (5 bases). The CDR3 extends over 17 amino acids. V was clipped by 1 base and J by 0 bases, with 16 bases between them. Germline lookup yields CDR1 SGHDN and CDR2 FVKESK. The CDR3: CASSQGLSGSISYEQYF. As DNA, the CDR3 is TGTGCCAGCAGCCAAGGGTTGAGTGGGAGTATCTCCTACGAGCAGTACTTC.

The V call is TRBV9, the J call TRBJ2-7; the D gene is possibly TRBD1 (7 bases). V dropped 0 bases and J dropped 2 bases, with 12 bases sitting between them. This CDR3 region has 15 residues. Germline V gene data show CDR1 as SGDLS and CDR2 as YYNGEE. The CDR3 DNA sequence: TGTGCCAGCAGCGTAGCAGGGGGGTCGACCTACGAGCAGTACTTC. Translating it yields CASSVAGGSTYEQYF.

The chain has TRBV6-5 and TRBJ2-7; 10 bases match TRBD1. The CDR3 length is 15 residues. Germline loops: CDR1 MNHEY, CDR2 SVGAGI. The V segment lost 5 bases and the J segment 5 bases; nucleotides outside the gene matches: 9. DNA of the CDR3: TGTGCCAGCAGTCCGACAGGGGGCGGATTCCACGAGCAGTACTTC. Translating gives CASSPTGGGFHEQYF.

This clone has a single count. This chain connects TRBV4-1 to TRBJ1-1; perhaps TRBD1 as D (5 bases). This CDR3 is 15 amino acids long. Germline lookup yields CDR1 MGHRA and CDR2 YSYEKL. The V end lost 1 base, the J end lost 0 bases, and 9 bases lay between the germline ends. The CDR3 loop is CASSQGREMNTEAFF. The DNA for the CDR3 is TGCGCCAGCAGCCAAGGCAGGGAAATGAACACTGAAGCTTTCTTT.

This chain links TRBV11-2 with TRBJ2-3; TRBD2 aligns across 14 bases. Germline V gives CDR1 SGHAT, CDR2 FQNNGV. CDR3 length: 17 amino acids. Trimming took 5 bases from V and 2 from J; bases not matched to a gene: 6. CDR3 in amino acids: CASSPRLAGGDTDTQYF. Here the CDR3 DNA reads TGTGCCAGCAGCCCGAGACTAGCGGGGGGGGACACAGATACGCAGTATTTT.

CDR3 region: CASSLTGTSGYTF. For the CDR3, the DNA is TGTGCCAGCAGCTTAACGGGTACGAGTGGCTACACCTTC. This chain uses TRBV7-2 with TRBJ1-2; no definite D call. The CDR3 covers 13 residues. Between the trimmed V and J ends, which lost 2 bases and 7 bases, there was a span of 11 bases. Germline lookup yields CDR1 SGHTA and CDR2 FQGNSA.

This chain joins TRBV30 and TRBJ1-2; 8 nucleotides agree with TRBD1. The V gene's germline CDR1 is GTSNPN and CDR2 SVGIG (reference sequence). CDR3 length equals 13 residues. V gave up 1 base and J gave up 8 bases; unmatched junction bases: 6. The CDR3 reads CAWSATGVRGYTF. Written as DNA, the CDR3 is TGTGCCTGGAGTGCGACAGGGGTGAGGGGCTACACCTTC.